This TCR beta chain was retrieved from a study of beta chain features in type 1 diabetes. The CDR3 covers 16 residues. CDR1 is MGHRA and CDR2 is YSYEKL in the germline V gene. V shed 1 base and J shed 5 bases, with 15 bases lying between them. The authors reverse transcribed all of the isolated RNA, so sequencing captured expressed TCRB transcripts. Using immunoSEQ multiplex PCR, the repertoire was profiled, and TCRdb retains in-frame clones only, with some absent. The data contain almost 350,000 clones, roughly 8% of them singletons. A note on this clone: The antigen is unknown.

Study findings and constraints: In every one of the four CD4+ subsets, TCRB CDR3s were moderately but significantly shorter in Type 1 diabetes patients. A cDNA-based sequencing approach could over-represent cells with high TCR expression.

This clonotype was obtained from a woman under 30 in good health. Sequenced input: central memory CD4+ T cells from blood. The chain uses TRBV4-1 and TRBJ1-5, with D perhaps matching TRBD1 (6 bases). The CDR3: CASSQGLQGSHQPQHF. CDR3 bases: TGCGCCAGCAGCCAAGGTTTACAGGGATCCCATCAGCCCCAGCATTTT.